This entry is about one T cell receptor beta chain. What it recognizes is unknown. These data belong to a study of T-cell memory formation after mild COVID-19. Whole-study findings and limits: Contracting clones localized mainly to CM and EM when CD4+ and mainly to EMRA when CD8+. Day 15 to 85 contracting clones showed balanced CD4/CD8; day 15 to 37 expanders favored CD4+. Some responding clones appeared in pre-infection memory, suggesting cross-reactive memory joined.

In TCRdb, the 5' RACE reads were re-called with MiXCR into one record per CDR3 protein. The data show 300,000 to 400,000 distinct CDR3 sequences, 25% to 30% seen once. The TCR was taken from an adult woman who had mild COVID-19 (a few samples of this study predate the infection). Cell type and time point are not known. The sample consisted of PBMCs or a T cell subset sorted from them (not recorded which).

CDR3 sequence (DNA): TGTGCCAGCAGCGGCGAGGGGGCTAGCGGGGACAATGAGCAGTTCTTC. Residues: CASSGEGASGDNEQFF. The rearrangement uses TRBV9 and TRBJ2-1, with 9 positions matching TRBD2. The CDR3 contains 16 residues. V lost 3 bases and J lost 5; bases outside the gene matches: 9. From germline, CDR1 is SGDLS and CDR2 YYNGEE.